These 4 T cell receptor beta chains originate from one sample sequenced in a study of early T cells in non-severe SARS-CoV-2 infection. Via MiXCR, TCRdb re-called the 5' RACE reads, giving one row per CDR3 protein. The sample yields roughly 29,000 distinct CDR3 sequences, roughly 3% seen once. The sequenced sample was whole blood. The source of these receptors is an adult who was a healthcare worker with PCR-confirmed SARS-CoV-2 infection or an uninfected control (not recorded which).

This clonotype has at least ten counts. The chain joins TRBV2 to TRBJ2-7, with D unresolved. Germline CDR1 reads SNHLY; CDR2 reads FYNNEI. This CDR3 is built from 15 residues. Trimming removed 4 bases at V and 2 bases at J, with 15 bases between. CDR3: CASSVEKGPAYEQYV. The DNA for the CDR3 is TGTGCCAGCAGTGTAGAGAAGGGCCCAGCCTACGAGCAGTACGTC.

This clonotype occurred many times. V and J are TRBV12-5 and TRBJ1-5; tentatively, D is TRBD1 (6 bases). Looked up from germline, CDR1 is LGHNT and CDR2 is FRNRAP. This CDR3 has 18 amino acids. Trimming removed 0 bases at V and 1 base at J, with 16 bases between. The CDR3 protein is CASGLVPNYDRSNQPQHF. CDR3 nucleotides: TGTGCTAGTGGTTTGGTCCCGAACTACGACAGGAGCAATCAGCCCCAGCATTTT.

This clonotype was seen repeatedly, ten times or more. The chain carries TRBV6-1 and TRBJ1-1; D remains unclear. Trimming shortened V by 5 bases and J by 4 bases, and 14 bases separated the two germline ends. Germline V lookup: CDR1 MNHNS, CDR2 SASEGT. CDR3 size: 14 residues. The CDR3 is CASSQMAGPTEAFF. Written as DNA, the CDR3 is TGTGCCAGCAGTCAAATGGCAGGCCCCACTGAAGCTTTCTTT.

Many counts were recorded for this clonotype. The V and J genes are TRBV5-1 and TRBJ2-3; D not certain. Trimming removed 6 bases at V and 0 bases at J, with 5 bases between. Germline assignment: CDR1 SGHRS and CDR2 YFSETQ. This CDR3 contains 12 residues. The CDR3 sequence: CASKASTDTQYF. Here the CDR3 DNA reads TGCGCCAGCAAGGCGAGCACAGATACGCAGTATTTT.